Below, 19 T cell receptor beta chains from the same sample are listed, as sequenced in a study of T cells after yellow fever vaccination. TCRdb itself ran the 5' RACE reads through MiXCR, one entry per CDR3 protein. The data contain 250,000 to 350,000 distinct CDR3 sequences, around 4.3% of them singletons. Material: PBMCs, obtained 15 days after the yellow fever booster vaccination. These receptors all come from a man younger than 30 who received the YFV17D yellow fever vaccine.

This clonotype was seen at least ten times. The rearrangement joins TRBV27 to TRBJ2-5, with D perhaps TRBD1 or TRBD2 (5 bases each). V was trimmed by 4 bases and J by 11 bases, leaving 11 bases between them. Germline V CDR1 and CDR2: MNHEY, SMNVEV (reference sequence). The CDR3 runs 11 residues. As DNA, the CDR3 is TGTGCCAGCAGTTCGTCGGGACGGCAGTACTTC. This encodes CASSSSGRQYF.

The chain combines TRBV6-5 with TRBJ1-5; D is ambiguous. This CDR3 comprises 13 residues. CDR1 is MNHEY, CDR2 SVGAGI, per germline. Between the trimmed V and J ends, which lost 4 bases and 5 bases, there was a span of 9 bases. CDR3 bases: TGTGCCAGCAGTTCGAAGTGGGATCAGCCCCAGCATTTT. Translation gives CASSSKWDQPQHF.

There are many counts of this clonotype. The genes are TRBV7-9 and TRBJ2-1; TRBD2 matches at 7 bases. Looked up from germline, CDR1 is SEHNR and CDR2 is FQNEAQ (reference sequence). J lost 4 bases, V lost 5 bases, and 2 bases had no gene match. The CDR3 consists of 13 residues. CDR3 sequence: CASSPGRYNEQFF. The CDR3 DNA follows: TGTGCCAGCAGCCCCGGGAGGTACAATGAGCAGTTCTTC.

The sample holds many counts of this clonotype. V is TRBV7-9 and J is TRBJ2-7; 9 bases agree with TRBD1. J lost 7 bases, V lost 5 bases, and 3 bases had no gene match. The CDR3 sequence is 12 residues long. In germline, CDR1 is SEHNR, CDR2 FQNEAQ (reference sequence). The CDR3 DNA sequence: TGTGCCAGCAGCCGGGACAGGGAAGAGCAGTACGTC. It is translated as CASSRDREEQYV.

This clonotype has more than one count but fewer than ten. This sequence joins TRBV5-1 and TRBJ1-1; TRBD1 might be the D (6 bases). The CDR3 is made up of 16 amino acids. Germline CDR1 SGHRS, CDR2 YFSETQ. V dropped 0 bases and J dropped 4 bases, with 16 bases sitting between them. CDR3 sequence: CASSLEGVAQATEAFF. CDR3 DNA sequence: TGCGCCAGCAGCTTGGAGGGGGTCGCGCAGGCCACTGAAGCTTTCTTT.

This clonotype was counted many times. This chain links TRBV6-5 with TRBJ2-3; D is undetermined. This CDR3 spans 14 amino acids. Trimming took 4 bases from V and 9 from J, leaving 17 bases between them. Germline lookup yields CDR1 MNHEY and CDR2 SVGAGI. CDR3 nucleotides: TGTGCCAGCAGTTCCTCAGGTTCCGTCTGGACGCAGTATTTT. It yields the protein CASSSSGSVWTQYF.

The rearrangement links TRBV28 to TRBJ1-2; no definite D call. CDR1 is MDHEN, CDR2 SYDVKM, per germline. Trimming removed 1 base at V and 4 bases at J, with 4 bases between. The CDR3 totals 12 residues. The CDR3 DNA reads TGTGCCAGCAGTTTATACACCTATGGCTACACCTTC. This translates into CASSLYTYGYTF.

In its sample, this clonotype was seen many times. This rearrangement joins TRBV7-9 to TRBJ2-1; possibly TRBD1 for D (5 bases). V dropped 4 bases and J dropped 1 base, with 17 bases sitting between them. Germline CDR1 SEHNR, CDR2 FQNEAQ (reference sequence). This CDR3 has 17 residues. The CDR3 coding sequence is TGTGCCAGCAGCTCGCGGAAGGGGCTGACGTCCTACAATGAGCAGTTCTTC. Encoded protein: CASSSRKGLTSYNEQFF. Based on the CDR3 plus reference TRBV7-9 and TRBJ2-1, the full variable domain is DTGVSQNPRHKITKRGQNVTFRCDPISEHNRLYWYRQTLGQGPEFLTYFQNEAQLEKSRLLSDRFSAERPKGSFSTLEIQRTEQGDSAMYLCASSSRKGLTSYNEQFFGPGTRLTVL.

The table lists this clonotype with a few counts. This chain links TRBV5-1 with TRBJ2-5; D is perhaps TRBD1 (5 bases). Per the germline V gene, CDR1 is SGHRS and CDR2 is YFSETQ. The CDR3 runs 14 residues. The germline V and J ends were trimmed by 4 bases and 5 bases, with 15 bases remaining between them. The CDR3 nucleotides are TGCGCCAGCAGCGTACGTCCCCCAGGGGAGACCCAGTACTTC. It yields the protein CASSVRPPGETQYF.

The chain recombines TRBV4-2 with TRBJ2-3, with 16 bases lining up with TRBD2. With 1 base clipped from V and 5 bases from J, the junction kept 6 bases outside the gene matches. From germline, CDR1 is LGHNA and CDR2 YNFKEQ. This CDR3 spans 18 amino acids. The CDR3 DNA reads TGTGCCAGCAGCCAAGCGGGACTAGCGGGGGGGCCGAGAGATACGCAGTATTTT. Residues: CASSQAGLAGGPRDTQYF.

This clonotype was found many times. V and J are TRBV5-6 and TRBJ2-2; D is perhaps TRBD1 or TRBD2 (5 bases each). CDR1 and CDR2 from the germline V gene are SGHDT and YYEEEE. Trimming cost V 3 bases and J 3 bases, with 12 bases left between them. The length of the CDR3 is 15 residues. The CDR3: CASSSRLGDTGELFF. The CDR3 DNA follows: TGTGCCAGCAGCTCCCGCCTGGGGGACACCGGGGAGCTGTTTTTT.

The chain links TRBV20-1 to TRBJ1-2; D gene ambiguous. This CDR3 is 14 amino acids long. V gave up 3 bases and J gave up 0 bases, with 11 bases separating them. CDR1 is DFQATT and CDR2 is SNEGSKA in the germline V gene (reference sequence). CDR3 in amino acids: CSARRAITNYGYTF. CDR3 coding DNA: TGCAGTGCTAGGAGGGCTATCACTAACTATGGCTACACCTTC.

This chain links TRBV29-1 with TRBJ2-6; D is unclear. The germline gives CDR1 SQVTM, CDR2 ANQGSEA. V lost 2 bases, J lost 10 bases, and 6 bases lay in between. The CDR3 is 11 residues long. In DNA form, the CDR3 reads TGCAGCGTTGAAAAAGCGAACGTCCTGACTTTC. Encoded protein: CSVEKANVLTF.

This clonotype was found many times. The chain couples TRBV5-8 to TRBJ2-1; 10 nucleotides match TRBD1. CDR3 length: 14 residues. The junction had 7 bases not matched to a gene; V was cut back by 7 bases and J by 6 bases. The germline gives CDR1 SGHTS, CDR2 YDEGEE. The CDR3 region has the DNA TGTGCCAGCGTGGGGACAGGGGTAGGCAATGAGCAGTTCTTC. Translating gives CASVGTGVGNEQFF.

This clonotype has ten or more counts. The chain couples TRBV7-3 to TRBJ1-6; D perhaps matches TRBD1 (6 bases). Germline V gene data show CDR1 as SGHTA and CDR2 as FQGTGA. V lost 5 bases, J lost 10 bases, and 12 bases lay in between. The CDR3 has 13 residues. CDR3 in DNA: TGTGCCAGCAGCCCGGACAGAAACTCACCCCTCCACTTT. Its protein is CASSPDRNSPLHF.

This clonotype was seen many times. This chain links TRBV5-5 with TRBJ1-1; D call uncertain. V was trimmed by 3 bases and J by 1 base, leaving 4 bases between them. The CDR3 runs to 12 residues. Germline CDR1 and CDR2: SGHKS and YYEKEE (reference sequence). CDR3 nucleotides: TGTGCCAGCAGCTCAGGGAACACTGAAGCTTTCTTT. Translated: CASSSGNTEAFF.

This clonotype was seen repeatedly, ten times or more. V usage is TRBV4-2 and J usage is TRBJ2-6; D ambiguous. V was clipped by 2 bases and J by 0 bases, with 14 bases between them. The CDR3 is made up of 18 amino acids. Per germline, CDR1 LGHNA and CDR2 YNFKEQ. DNA for the CDR3: TGTGCCAGCAGCCAACCTAGGGTAGAGAGCTCTGGGGCCAACGTCCTGACTTTC. It is translated as CASSQPRVESSGANVLTF.

The chain is built from TRBV24-1 and TRBJ2-2, with 8 positions matching TRBD2. The CDR3 loop spans 15 amino acids. Per germline, CDR1 KGHDR and CDR2 SFDVKD. The V segment lost 4 bases and the J segment 0 bases; nucleotides outside the gene matches: 0. The CDR3 loop reads CATSETSANTGELFF. In nucleotides, the CDR3 is TGTGCCACCAGTGAGACTAGCGCGAACACCGGGGAGCTGTTTTTT.

This clonotype was picked up many times. The J gene is TRBJ1-6, the V gene TRBV20-1; D not certain. CDR1 and CDR2 (germline): DFQATT, SNEGSKA (reference sequence). Trimming cost V 1 base and J 0 bases, with 7 bases left between them. The length of the CDR3 is 15 residues. The CDR3 region is CSARVPNSYNSPLHF. The DNA for the CDR3 is TGCAGTGCTAGAGTTCCAAACTCCTATAATTCACCCCTCCACTTT.